The text below deals with one TCR beta chain. The data were taken from a study of T-cell reconstitution after alpha-beta-depleted transplantation in children. Trimming stripped 3 bases from V and 5 bases from J, with 14 bases between. The CDR3 runs to 14 residues. Germline CDR1 SEHNR, CDR2 FQNEAQ (reference sequence). A library of TCRbeta sequences, prepared with unique molecular identifiers, was generated. MiXCR was run by TCRdb on the PCR reads, yielding one entry per CDR3 protein. The repertoire holds about 400,000 distinct CDR3 sequences, with roughly 20% as singletons. The chain joins TRBV7-9 to TRBJ2-7, with D perhaps matching TRBD1 (6 bases). The specimen comprised PBMCs from the stem cell graft donor, sampled from the stem cell graft. This sequence originates from a human donor who donated a stem cell graft to a child with acute myeloid leukemia. The CDR3 region has the DNA TGTGCCAGCAGCTTCTGGGGGCGCAGTGACGAGCAGTACTTC. This gives the protein CASSFWGRSDEQYF.